The 30 T cell receptor beta chains reported below all come from one sample, sequenced in a study of PD-1 blockade in classical Hodgkin lymphoma. Brentuximab vedotin exposure varied among the patients, all of whom had relapsed after autologous stem cell transplantation. Method: immunoSEQ multiplex PCR; TCRdb's copy keeps in-frame clones and lacks some. The sample records about 94,000 clones, 89% being singletons. The sequencing used peripheral blood mononuclear cells (PBMCs), collected before the second cycle of nivolumab. The receptors here all came from a human donor with classical Hodgkin lymphoma.

The J gene is TRBJ2-3, the V gene TRBV10-2; D possibly corresponds to TRBD2 (6 bases). Germline V gene data show CDR1 as WSHSY and CDR2 as SAAADI. The length of the CDR3 is 18 residues. Trimming took 1 base from V and 0 from J, leaving 17 bases between them. CDR3 region: CASSEFQSGGTSTDTQYF. Here the CDR3 DNA reads TGCGCCAGCAGTGAGTTTCAATCAGGAGGGACTAGCACAGATACGCAGTATTTT.

The V gene is TRBV10-2, the J gene TRBJ1-5; maybe TRBD1 (5 bases). V gave up 3 bases and J gave up 0 bases, with 12 bases separating them. The germline V gene has CDR1 WSHSY and CDR2 SAAADI. This CDR3 is built from 16 residues. CDR3 sequence reads: CASSDRWGVSNQPQHF. The CDR3 nucleotides are TGCGCCAGCAGTGACAGGTGGGGGGTTAGCAATCAGCCCCAGCATTTT.

V is TRBV6-5 and J is TRBJ1-4; D unclear. Trimming pared 5 bases from V and 4 bases from J, leaving 11 bases between. This CDR3 region has 14 residues. Germline lookup yields CDR1 MNHEY and CDR2 SVGAGI. CDR3 in amino acids: CASSEWQNNEKLFF. The CDR3 bases are TGTGCCAGCAGTGAATGGCAGAATAATGAAAAACTGTTTTTT.

The chain joins TRBV7-6 to TRBJ2-1; TRBD1 aligns across 9 bases. This CDR3 region has 16 residues. V shed 6 bases and J 4 bases; nucleotides not matched to a gene: 10. Looked up from germline, CDR1 is SGHVS and CDR2 is FNYEAQ. The CDR3, as DNA: TGTGCCAGCAGTTTAAACCAACAGGGGGCATACAATGAGCAGTTCTTC. It translates to CASSLNQQGAYNEQFF.

V gene TRBV5-4 combines with J gene TRBJ1-1; perhaps TRBD1 as D (6 bases). V lost 1 base to trimming and J lost 8 bases, with 18 bases between them. The CDR3 has 15 residues. The germline V gene encodes CDR1 SGHNT and CDR2 YYREEE (reference sequence). CDR3 amino acids: CASSLPGESKLEAFF. The CDR3 bases are TGTGCCAGCAGCTTGCCAGGGGAATCAAAACTCGAAGCTTTCTTT.

V and J are TRBV7-2 and TRBJ1-3, with D possibly TRBD1 on 5 matching bases. CDR3 length equals 15 residues. Between the trimmed V and J ends, which lost 7 bases and 0 bases, there was a span of 13 bases. Germline CDR1 reads SGHTA; CDR2 reads FQGNSA. CDR3 loop: CASMTEGFSGNTIYF. For the CDR3, the DNA is TGTGCCAGCATGACAGAGGGGTTCTCTGGAAACACCATATATTTT.

This rearrangement joins TRBV27 to TRBJ2-7, with D perhaps TRBD2 (5 bases). CDR1 and CDR2 (germline): MNHEY, SMNVEV (reference sequence). The V end was cut by 8 bases, the J end by 2 bases, with 13 bases between. The CDR3 has 13 amino acids. The CDR3 region is CASGEGSAYEQYF. The CDR3 DNA is TGTGCCAGCGGTGAGGGATCCGCCTACGAGCAGTACTTC.

In this sample, this clone turned up once. The rearrangement joins TRBV10-3 to TRBJ2-1; TRBD2 aligns across 16 bases. Germline CDR1 ENHRY, CDR2 SYGVKD. J lost 5 bases, V lost 3 bases, and 7 bases had no gene match. The length of the CDR3 is 18 residues. The CDR3 DNA sequence: TGTGCCATCAGTGACCCGGGACTAGCGGGGGGGACGGACAATGAGCAGTTCTTC. Protein product: CAISDPGLAGGTDNEQFF.

The CDR3 sequence is CASSLSRTGNYGYTF. CDR3 in DNA: TGTGCCAGCAGTTTATCCCGGACAGGGAACTATGGCTACACCTTC. This chain joins TRBV27 and TRBJ1-2; the match to TRBD1 covers 8 bases. This CDR3 is built from 15 residues. Germline V gene sequence: CDR1 MNHEY, CDR2 SMNVEV (reference sequence). The junction had 2 bases not matched to a gene; V was cut back by 0 bases and J by 2 bases.

In DNA form, the CDR3 reads TGTGCCAGCAGCCAAGATAGGCGGGGGGAGCAGTTCTTC. Encoded protein: CASSQDRRGEQFF. The chain recombines TRBV14 with TRBJ2-1; TRBD2 aligns across 7 bases. The V gene end was trimmed by 0 bases and the J gene end by 10 bases; junction bases not matched to a gene: 3. The germline gives CDR1 SGHDN, CDR2 FVKESK. The length of the CDR3 is 13 residues.

This clone has just one count. V usage is TRBV7-9 and J usage is TRBJ1-2; TRBD1 agrees at 8 bases. Germline CDR1 SEHNR, CDR2 FQNEAQ (reference sequence). The junction had 3 bases not matched to a gene; V was cut back by 4 bases and J by 2 bases. The CDR3 length is 14 residues. CDR3 sequence: CASSSGQGNYGYTF. The CDR3, as DNA: TGTGCCAGCAGCTCAGGACAGGGAAACTATGGCTACACCTTC.

This clone was detected once. The CDR3 sequence: CASSTGLAGGPNNEQFF. DNA for the CDR3: TGCGCCAGCAGCACCGGACTAGCGGGAGGGCCCAACAATGAGCAGTTCTTC. The chain joins TRBV5-1 to TRBJ2-1; 15 nucleotides align to TRBD2. The J segment lost 5 bases and the V segment lost 4 bases, leaving 7 bases of the junction unmatched. CDR1 SGHRS and CDR2 YFSETQ come from the germline V gene. This CDR3 region has 17 residues. The full variable domain, rest sourced from reference TRBV5-1 and TRBJ2-1, is KAGVTQTPRYLIKTRGQQVTLSCSPISGHRSVSWYQQTPGQGLQFLFEYFSETQRNKGNFPGRFSGRQFSNSRSEMNVSTLELGDSALYLCASSTGLAGGPNNEQFFGPGTRLTVL.

V and J are TRBV18 and TRBJ2-7, with 8 bases identical to TRBD2. V lost 0 bases to trimming and J lost 0 bases; unmatched junction nucleotides: 7. The CDR3 extends over 17 amino acids. CDR1 and CDR2 (germline): KGHSH, LQKENI. CDR3 protein: CASSPPSTLAGSYEQYF. The CDR3 DNA follows: TGTGCCAGCTCACCACCGTCCACCCTAGCGGGCTCCTACGAGCAGTACTTC.

J is TRBJ2-7 and V is TRBV19; D perhaps matches TRBD2 (6 bases). Germline CDR1 LNHDA, CDR2 SQIVND (reference sequence). The length of the CDR3 is 14 residues. V shed 4 bases and J shed 2 bases, with 12 bases lying between them. CDR3 region: CASSSGDAAYEQYF. The CDR3, as DNA: TGTGCCAGTAGTAGCGGGGATGCCGCCTACGAGCAGTACTTC.

The chain has TRBV4-2 and TRBJ1-4, with TRBD1 as a possible D gene (5 bases). Per the germline V gene, CDR1 is LGHNA and CDR2 is YNFKEQ. The CDR3 is made up of 14 amino acids. V lost 2 bases and J lost 8, with 12 bases in between. The DNA for the CDR3 is TGTGCCAGCAGCCAAAACAGGTATCGGGAAAAACTGTTTTTT. Translated, it gives CASSQNRYREKLFF.

This clone appeared a few times. The chain is built from TRBV4-2 and TRBJ2-7, with 8 positions matching TRBD2. The germline CDR1 and CDR2 sequences are LGHNA and YNFKEQ. The CDR3 length is 17 residues. V lost 1 base and J lost 6; bases outside the gene matches: 14. This CDR3 reads CASSQGTGTRIKGEQYF. As DNA, the CDR3 is TGTGCCAGCAGCCAAGGAACCGGGACTAGGATAAAGGGCGAGCAGTACTTC.

V usage is TRBV19 and J usage is TRBJ2-1; a weak D match, TRBD2 (5 bases). Germline V lookup: CDR1 LNHDA, CDR2 SQIVND (reference sequence). This CDR3 has 15 amino acids. Trimming took off 3 bases at V and 4 bases at J, with 13 bases between the two ends. The CDR3 DNA follows: TGTGCCAGTAGTATCGTCTCCGGGATATACAATGAGCAGTTCTTC. This sequence encodes CASSIVSGIYNEQFF.

The rearrangement joins TRBV27 to TRBJ2-7; unclear D gene. The CDR3 extends over 15 amino acids. Trimming removed 2 bases from V and 2 bases from J, with 13 bases in between. Germline assignment: CDR1 MNHEY and CDR2 SMNVEV (reference sequence). The CDR3, as DNA: TGTGCCAGCAGTTTAACCTTTGGGCAGACCTACGAGCAGTACTTC. Translating gives CASSLTFGQTYEQYF.

This chain uses TRBV5-1 with TRBJ2-1; 12 nucleotides line up with TRBD2. The CDR3 covers 15 residues. Trimming removed 4 bases from V and 7 bases from J; junction bases left unmatched: 6. Per germline, CDR1 SGHRS and CDR2 YFSETQ. CDR3 DNA sequence: TGCGCCAGCAGCCCCCTAGCGGGAGGGCCAAATGAGCAGTTCTTC. Translated, it gives CASSPLAGGPNEQFF.

This clone was seen only once. This rearrangement joins TRBV6-4 to TRBJ2-3, with D perhaps being TRBD1 or TRBD2 (5 bases each). CDR1 is MRHNA, CDR2 SNTAGT, per germline. Trimming took 8 bases from V and 14 from J, leaving 20 bases between them. The length of the CDR3 is 12 residues. CDR3 bases: TGTGCCAGCTCCCCTGGGGCTAGCCCCCTGTATTTT. This sequence encodes CASSPGASPLYF.

The gene calls are TRBV18 and TRBJ2-7, with 8 bases fitting TRBD2. CDR3 length equals 15 residues. V was pared by 3 bases and J by 6 bases, with 10 bases of the junction left unmatched. Germline lookup yields CDR1 KGHSH and CDR2 LQKENI. This CDR3 reads CASSPRGTGGLEQYF. The CDR3 nucleotides are TGTGCCAGCTCACCGCGCGGGACGGGGGGGCTCGAGCAGTACTTC.

The chain uses TRBV27 and TRBJ2-7; no clear D gene. Trimming took off 8 bases at V and 5 bases at J, with 13 bases between the two ends. This CDR3 has 12 residues. CDR1 MNHEY and CDR2 SMNVEV come from the germline V gene (reference sequence). CDR3 in amino acids: CASPSFGDEQYF. The CDR3 nucleotides read TGTGCCAGCCCATCCTTTGGGGACGAGCAGTACTTC.

This clone was observed a handful of times. The chain has TRBV30 and TRBJ1-1; TRBD1 aligns across 8 bases. This CDR3 region has 13 residues. V gave up 8 bases and J gave up 4 bases; unmatched junction bases: 9. Germline lookup yields CDR1 GTSNPN and CDR2 SVGIG (reference sequence). This CDR3 is CAGRTGFGTEAFF. In DNA, the CDR3 is TGTGCCGGTCGGACAGGGTTCGGCACTGAAGCTTTCTTT.

This rearrangement joins TRBV2 to TRBJ2-1; D not certain. The CDR3 is made up of 16 amino acids. V lost 1 base to trimming and J lost 0 bases, with 10 bases between them. CDR1 is SNHLY and CDR2 is FYNNEI in the germline V gene. The CDR3 sequence: CASSEEGMSSYNEQFF. The CDR3 region has the DNA TGTGCCAGCAGTGAAGAAGGTATGAGCTCCTACAATGAGCAGTTCTTC.

The chain uses TRBV29-1 and TRBJ2-2; D is undetermined. V gave up 4 bases and J gave up 1 base, with 4 bases separating them. In germline, CDR1 is SQVTM, CDR2 ANQGSEA. This CDR3 is 12 amino acids long. The CDR3 coding sequence is TGCAGCGTTGTCGGGAACACCGGGGAGCTGTTTTTT. Protein: CSVVGNTGELFF.

This chain joins TRBV12-5 and TRBJ1-2; D call uncertain. The CDR3 totals 10 residues. The germline V gene encodes CDR1 LGHNT and CDR2 FRNRAP. V was cut by 4 bases and J by 13 bases, with 10 bases left in between. The CDR3 reads CASGSPALTF. CDR3 DNA: TGTGCTAGTGGTTCTCCGGCACTCACCTTC.

This chain connects TRBV15 to TRBJ2-7; D uncertain. V lost 0 bases and J 5 bases, leaving 8 bases between the germline ends. Germline V gives CDR1 LNHNV, CDR2 YYDKDF (reference sequence). The CDR3 consists of 13 residues. This CDR3 is CATSREGNHEQYF. CDR3 coding DNA: TGTGCCACCAGCAGAGAAGGGAACCACGAGCAGTACTTC.

The V and J genes are TRBV7-3 and TRBJ2-7; TRBD2 might be the D (5 bases). V gave up 5 bases and J gave up 4 bases, with 12 bases separating them. Germline CDR1 is SGHTA and CDR2 is FQGTGA. The CDR3 has 13 residues. The CDR3 sequence is CASSLESGYEQYF. The CDR3 nucleotides are TGTGCCAGCAGCCTCGAATCGGGATACGAGCAGTACTTC. The variable domain in full, completed from reference TRBV7-3 and TRBJ2-7, reads GAGVSQTPSNKVTEKGKYVELRCDPISGHTALYWYRQSLGQGPEFLIYFQGTGAADDSGLPNDRFFAVRPEGSVSTLKIQRTERGDSAVYLCASSLESGYEQYFGPGTRLTVT.

This chain connects TRBV5-1 to TRBJ2-5, with unresolved D. CDR3 length equals 14 residues. Germline CDR1 SGHRS, CDR2 YFSETQ. V lost 0 bases and J lost 5, with 11 bases in between. CDR3 in amino acids: CASSLGPDVETQYF. The CDR3 DNA follows: TGCGCCAGCAGCTTGGGGCCGGACGTGGAGACCCAGTACTTC.

The V call is TRBV4-1, the J call TRBJ2-1, with a possible D match to TRBD1 (5 bases). The CDR3 length is 14 residues. The germline V and J ends were trimmed by 8 bases and 3 bases, with 14 bases remaining between them. Germline V CDR1 and CDR2: MGHRA, YSYEKL. In DNA form, the CDR3 reads TGCGCCAGCGGGGCAGGAACGGGCTACAATGAGCAGTTCTTC. This encodes CASGAGTGYNEQFF.